These 18 T cell receptor beta chains came from one sample sequenced in a study of blood T cells in healthy people across ages. For the second PCR, which ran for roughly 6 to 11 cycles, a sample-barcoded 5' primer and a J-beta primer mix were used. TCRdb recomputed calls from the 5' RACE reads with MiXCR, one row per CDR3 protein. The sample contains under 2,000,000 distinct CDR3 sequences, around 48% of which appear only once. Input material: blood. The receptors were sampled from a woman in her forties in good health.

The chain employs TRBV7-2 and TRBJ1-5; D uncertain. This CDR3 has 14 amino acids. Trimming took off 5 bases at V and 9 bases at J, with 17 bases between the two ends. CDR1 is SGHTA and CDR2 is FQGNSA in the germline V gene. The CDR3 sequence: CASSPRTGFGPQHF. DNA for the CDR3: TGTGCCAGCAGCCCACGGACGGGGTTCGGGCCCCAGCATTTT. Filled out from reference TRBV7-2 and TRBJ1-5, the complete variable domain reads GAGVSQSPSNKVTEKGKDVELRCDPISGHTALYWYRQSLGQGLEFLIYFQGNSAPDKSGLPSDRFSAERTGGSVSTLTIQRTQQEDSAVYLCASSPRTGFGPQHFGDGTRLSIL.

This clonotype came up a few times. The chain uses TRBV4-1 and TRBJ2-7; D not resolved. V was trimmed by 1 base and J by 0 bases, leaving 7 bases between them. The CDR3 consists of 14 residues. Germline V gene lookup returns CDR1 MGHRA and CDR2 YSYEKL. The CDR3 protein is CASSQGAFSYEQYF. The CDR3 DNA reads as TGCGCCAGCAGCCAAGGCGCATTCTCCTACGAGCAGTACTTC.

This clonotype was found many times. A junction end diverges from the germline sequence, so it may reflect a read error. The V call is TRBV5-1, the J call TRBJ2-1; the D is unclear. The length of the CDR3 is 14 residues. Germline V gene data show CDR1 as SGHRS and CDR2 as YFSETQ. The CDR3, as DNA: TGTGCCAGCAGCTTAGGAGCAGCGAACAATGAGCAGTTCTTC. It translates to CASSLGAANNEQFF.

This clonotype has a handful of counts. This chain joins TRBV7-9 and TRBJ2-5, with D perhaps matching TRBD2 (5 bases). The V end was cut by 0 bases, the J end by 5 bases, with 16 bases between. This CDR3 region has 16 residues. CDR1 is SEHNR, CDR2 FQNEAQ, per germline (reference sequence). This CDR3 reads CASSLAVGLERETQYF. The CDR3 region has the DNA TGTGCCAGCAGCTTAGCGGTGGGCTTAGAGCGGGAGACCCAGTACTTC.

J is TRBJ2-3 and V is TRBV28; TRBD1 is a possible D gene (6 bases). Trimming removed 4 bases at V and 3 bases at J, with 14 bases between. CDR3 size: 15 residues. The V gene's germline CDR1 is MDHEN and CDR2 SYDVKM. This chain's CDR3 is CASSYGQIQTDTQYF. The CDR3 DNA follows: TGTGCCAGCAGTTATGGACAGATACAAACAGATACGCAGTATTTT.

This clonotype was counted between two and nine times. The chain has TRBV27 and TRBJ1-2; D gene ambiguous. The ends were cut back, 6 bases at V and 4 bases at J, with 9 bases in the middle. Germline V gene sequence: CDR1 MNHEY, CDR2 SMNVEV (reference sequence). This CDR3 spans 12 amino acids. The CDR3 region is CASRNGIYGYTF. In nucleotides, the CDR3 is TGTGCCAGCAGAAACGGAATCTATGGCTACACCTTC.

The gene calls are TRBV5-1 and TRBJ2-7; D unclear. Germline values: CDR1 SGHRS, CDR2 YFSETQ. With 2 bases removed from V and 2 bases from J, the gap between germline ends came to 11 bases. The CDR3 sequence is 14 residues long. The CDR3 DNA is TGCGCCAGCAGCTTTTCTGCAGAGGCCTACGAGCAGTACTTC. Amino acid sequence: CASSFSAEAYEQYF.

A few counts support this clonotype. The V and J genes are TRBV10-2 and TRBJ2-5; TRBD1 aligns across 8 bases. Judging by the DNA end, TRBJ2-7 fits better; the J call may be wrong. Germline assignment: CDR1 WSHSY and CDR2 SAAADI. The CDR3 is 15 residues long. The DNA for the CDR3 is TGCGCCAGCAGTGAGGATGGGACAGGCGCCTACGAGCAGTACTTC. Its protein product is CASSEDGTGAYEQYF.

The V gene is TRBV10-3, the J gene TRBJ2-5, with D possibly TRBD2 on 6 matching bases. Looked up from germline, CDR1 is ENHRY and CDR2 is SYGVKD. Trimming took 5 bases from V and 11 from J, leaving 21 bases between them. The CDR3 is 14 amino acids. The DNA for the CDR3 is TGTGCCATCAGTCTAGCGCCTTCCTACAATGAGCAGTACTTC. Its translation: CAISLAPSYNEQYF.

V gene TRBV20-1 combines with J gene TRBJ1-1, with D hard to call. The CDR3 extends over 11 amino acids. Germline loops: CDR1 DFQATT, CDR2 SNEGSKA (reference sequence). Trimming removed 6 bases from V and 5 bases from J, with 10 bases in between. The CDR3 protein is CSASDGTEAFF. The CDR3 coding sequence is TGCAGTGCCTCAGATGGAACTGAAGCTTTCTTT.

A note on this clonotype: The junction departs from the called germline gene at one end, perhaps through a read error. The V and J genes are TRBV5-1 and TRBJ2-1; 7 bases align to TRBD1. CDR1 and CDR2 (germline): SGHRS, YFSETQ. This CDR3 is built from 16 residues. The CDR3 coding sequence is TGCGTCAGCAGTATTCCCCAACAGGGGCCGGGCAATGAGCAGTTCTTC. Translation gives CVSSIPQQGPGNEQFF.

This clonotype was found a few times. The chain is built from TRBV5-5 and TRBJ2-7; 7 positions agree with TRBD2. Germline assignment: CDR1 SGHKS and CDR2 YYEKEE (reference sequence). Germline trimming cut 2 bases from V and 4 bases from J; bases unmatched to any gene: 6. The CDR3 has 14 residues. The CDR3 nucleotides read TGTGCCAGCAGCTTCCGGGGGGAGTGGTACGAGCAGTACTTC. It is translated as CASSFRGEWYEQYF.

The chain links TRBV27 to TRBJ2-5; 10 nucleotides line up with TRBD1. Germline trimming cut 7 bases from V and 4 bases from J; bases unmatched to any gene: 9. This CDR3 region has 15 residues. Germline V gives CDR1 MNHEY, CDR2 SMNVEV (reference sequence). The chain's CDR3 is CASTPLGQGRETQYF. Written as DNA, the CDR3 is TGTGCCAGCACCCCTTTGGGACAGGGGCGAGAGACCCAGTACTTC.

This sequence joins TRBV11-2 and TRBJ2-5; D gene unclear. The end of the DNA fits TRBJ2-7 better, so the J call may be wrong. There are 12 residues in the CDR3. CDR1 is SGHAT, CDR2 FQNNGV, per germline. Here the CDR3 reads CASSWKVSEQYF. CDR3 DNA sequence: TGTGCCAGCAGCTGGAAGGTTTCCGAGCAGTACTTC.

A few counts support this clonotype. The chain is built from TRBV6-5 and TRBJ1-6, with 7 bases matching TRBD1. The CDR3 is 14 amino acids. The trim removed 2 bases at V and 10 bases at J, leaving 5 bases unmatched. Germline loops: CDR1 MNHEY, CDR2 SVGAGI. This CDR3 is CASSYRGRGSPLHF. The DNA of the CDR3 is TGTGCCAGCAGTTACAGGGGGCGCGGGTCACCCCTCCACTTT.

In this sample, this clonotype turned up a few times. This sequence joins TRBV7-9 and TRBJ2-1; perhaps TRBD2 as D (5 bases). The V end lost 5 bases, the J end lost 6 bases, and 14 bases lay between the germline ends. This CDR3 is built from 14 residues. The germline V gene has CDR1 SEHNR and CDR2 FQNEAQ (reference sequence). This chain's CDR3 is CASSPIEEVNEQFF. The CDR3 coding sequence is TGTGCCAGCAGCCCAATTGAGGAGGTCAATGAGCAGTTCTTC.

The chain couples TRBV5-1 to TRBJ2-1; no firm D call. This CDR3 region has 14 residues. The germline gives CDR1 SGHRS, CDR2 YFSETQ. The V end lost 1 base, the J end lost 5 bases, and 10 bases lay between the germline ends. The CDR3 reads CASSLLGSNNEQFF. CDR3 nucleotides: TGCGCCAGCAGCTTGCTTGGATCAAACAATGAGCAGTTCTTC.

The V call is TRBV9, the J call TRBJ1-2, with D perhaps TRBD1 (6 bases). V was shortened by 3 bases and J by 9 bases, with 15 bases between the two germline ends. In germline, CDR1 is SGDLS, CDR2 YYNGEE. The CDR3 covers 13 residues. The CDR3 nucleotides read TGTGCCAGCAGCGCCACATTCGACAGGAGCTACACCTTC. As protein: CASSATFDRSYTF.